Following are 3 T cell receptor beta chains from one sample sequenced in a study of identical twins. TCRdb redid the calling of the 5' RACE reads with MiXCR, one entry per CDR3 protein. The sample has 200,000 to 250,000 distinct CDR3 sequences; 5.5% to 7% are singletons. The same specimen was also included in a second study, on yellow fever vaccine responses in identical twins.

The sample consisted of memory (CD45RO+) T cells sorted from blood. The source is a woman aged 18-35 years in good health.

This rearrangement joins TRBV2 to TRBJ2-1; 12 bases agree with TRBD2. The germline V gene has CDR1 SNHLY and CDR2 FYNNEI. The CDR3 consists of 19 residues. V dropped 6 bases and J dropped 6; count of bases not matched to a gene: 18. The CDR3 nucleotides read TGTGCCAGCAGCCATAACTTTGGACTAGCGGGATCTCAGGGCAATGAGCAGTTCTTC. Its translation is CASSHNFGLAGSQGNEQFF.

CDR3 sequence: CASSEQGGRETQYF. The CDR3 DNA reads TGTGCCAGCAGTGAACAGGGGGGAAGAGAGACCCAGTACTTC. The J gene is TRBJ2-5, the V gene TRBV6-1, with D perhaps TRBD1 (7 bases). The V end was cut by 2 bases, the J end by 4 bases, with 11 bases between. Germline V gene lookup returns CDR1 MNHNS and CDR2 SASEGT. The CDR3 covers 14 residues.

This clonotype was counted only a few times. V is TRBV4-1 and J is TRBJ2-5; TRBD2 aligns across 7 bases. The germline CDR1 and CDR2 sequences are MGHRA and YSYEKL. CDR3 length equals 16 residues. Trimming removed 1 base from V and 5 bases from J; junction bases left unmatched: 10. The CDR3 loop is CASSQGPPGGSETQYF. DNA of the CDR3: TGCGCCAGCAGCCAAGGTCCTCCGGGAGGAAGTGAGACCCAGTACTTC.